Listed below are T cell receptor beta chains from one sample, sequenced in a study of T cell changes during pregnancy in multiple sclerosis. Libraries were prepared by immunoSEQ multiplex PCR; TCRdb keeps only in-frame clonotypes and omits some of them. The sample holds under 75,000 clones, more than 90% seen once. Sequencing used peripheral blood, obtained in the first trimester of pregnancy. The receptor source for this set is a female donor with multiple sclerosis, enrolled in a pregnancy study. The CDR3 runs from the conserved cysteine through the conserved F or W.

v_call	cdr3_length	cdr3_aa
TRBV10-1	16	CASSNPGLHGTDTQYF
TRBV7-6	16	CASSLLAGGRADTQYF
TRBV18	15	CASSAAGTGVNEQYF
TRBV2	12	CASRGEDHGYTF
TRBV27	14	CASSLGGNNQPQHF
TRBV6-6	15	CASSYSMTGGNEQFF
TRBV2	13	CASSEGLGETQYF
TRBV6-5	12	CASSPGIYGYTF
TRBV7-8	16	CASSLSGGSGQETQYF
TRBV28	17	CASGFMEDRASNQPQHF
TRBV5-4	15	CASSSRQGGTYGYTF
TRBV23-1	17	CASSHFHLAGEYHEQYF
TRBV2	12	CASTGTFDEQYF
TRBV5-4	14	CASSSTTVHTEAFF
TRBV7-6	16	CASSLGQLGANTEAFF
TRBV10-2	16	CASSESWDRDGNTIYF
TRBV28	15	CASRLGTGGNQPQHF
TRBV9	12	CASSDRTWGYTF
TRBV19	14	CASAPGLAANEQFF
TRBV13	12	CASSLDRYGYTF
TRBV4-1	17	CASSHFPDQGSSYEQYF
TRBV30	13	CAWPIQNLTEAFF
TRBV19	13	CASTAFRGEPQHF
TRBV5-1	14	CASTGQGSYNEQFF
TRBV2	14	CASSVQGSNQPQHF
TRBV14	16	CASSQELPGLTGELFF
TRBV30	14	CAWSVGGFHQPQHF
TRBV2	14	CASSTLTSTDTQYF
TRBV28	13	CASSLYGSYEQYF
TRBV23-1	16	CASSQSLQGRPYEQYF
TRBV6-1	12	CASGSQLETQYF
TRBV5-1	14	CASSLGLGLYEQYF
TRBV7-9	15	CASSFPTSGQTSQYF
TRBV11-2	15	CASRRVADRAYGYTF
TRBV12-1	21	CASSFESRARGRIRRIGELFF
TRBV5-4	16	CASSLEETGGSYGYTF
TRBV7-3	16	CASTQSPGTEPNEQFF
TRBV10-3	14	CAISGDTRDYGYTF
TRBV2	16	CASTPTRTGSGNTIYF
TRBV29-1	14	CSVNRDLSGNTIYF
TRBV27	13	CASSFREDYGYTF
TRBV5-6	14	CASSLTDSGVEAFF
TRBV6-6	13	CASSKDRIYEQYF
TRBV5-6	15	CASSFGGATNTEAFF
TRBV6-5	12	CASSYRGGGYTF
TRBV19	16	CASSIAAGVGNQPQHF
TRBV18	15	CASSPLAGDLDTQYF
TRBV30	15	CAWSVSSGSTDTQYF
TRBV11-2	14	CASSRGGPTDTQYF
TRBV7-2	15	CASSLGTGGVGGYTF
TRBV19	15	CASSILTGGAETQYF